This TCR beta chain was captured in a study of blood T cell repertoires in COVID-19 (dated by TCRdb to the early 2020s). About the study as a whole: Samples covering the acute and convalescent phases of COVID-19 were provided by collaborators in the United States, Italy and Spain. The material from the prospective study consisted of cDNA or gDNA derived from T cells, B-cell-depleted T cells, or PBMCs. The dataset comprised deeply sampled blood TCRbeta repertoires from subjects exposed to, actively infected with, or recovered from COVID-19. A freely available public database, intended as a resource for researchers studying the immune response to SARS-CoV-2, is where the repertoires were released. Samples came from the ongoing ImmuneRACE study (first 160 participants) plus 1,254 subjects from 6 global collaborators. The sample metadata nearly always contained a de-identified subject ID, COVID-19 status, age in years and sex. HLA class I and class II types, where available, came from metadata supplied by the sample provider rather than from assay-based typing. What the work shows at the level of the full study, not this receptor alone: The amount of clinical and demographic metadata varied by source and participant and was provided uncurated.

Its CDR3 holds 14 amino acids, cysteine through phenylalanine. Only the CDR3 DNA is retained, 42 bases long and in frame from the first base. Unmatched junction bases come to 5, with V trimmed by 5 bases and J by 5 bases. CDR1 and CDR2 were assigned from the germline V gene as MDHEN and SYDVKM. Participants in the prospective study were enrolled through a virtual design, were aged about 18 to 100 years, and lived in fewer than 30 United States geographic areas. To assign participants to cohorts, the prospective study relied on clinical history that participants themselves reported in a screening survey and a study questionnaire. In the prospective study, mobile phlebotomists collected whole blood, serum and a nasopharyngeal or oropharyngeal swab from each participant. Additional blood draws and questionnaires over an approximately two-month period could optionally be provided by prospective study participants. Before DNA extraction, blood samples from the prospective study were shipped at room temperature or frozen.

For this clone: It has no known antigen specificity. There are no base qualities to consult, and no much larger clone falls within one base.

The immunoSEQ Assay, a bias-controlled multiplex PCR, was used to amplify TCRbeta CDR3 regions from genomic DNA. The authors processed their data as follows. The number of nucleated cells in each sample was estimated from the amplification of reference gene primers within the assay. Sequence reads were collapsed and filtered to measure the absolute abundance of every unique TCRbeta CDR3 rearrangement. Productive Simpson clonality was computed per sample as the square root of Simpson's diversity index over productive rearrangements. TCRdb holds this immuneACCESS table with in-frame rearrangements only. Some clones are missing; in checked studies, unresolved V genes explain under half, and the rest has no known cause. The DNA was the basis for D and trimming; V, J and clone size are from that table. The sample table lists approximately 65,000 clones, 80% to 90% of them with a count of one. The ten largest account for around 3.7% of the sample.

The V gene is TRBV28 and the J gene is TRBJ1-5, and TRBD1 aligns with 8 junction nucleotides. The receptor was derived from a middle-aged woman with acute COVID-19. The sample was PBMCs or T cells enriched from blood (not recorded which). CDR3 protein: CASSPGGLHQPQHF. The nucleotide sequence is TGTGCCAGCAGTCCAGGGGGCTTGCATCAGCCCCAGCATTTT.